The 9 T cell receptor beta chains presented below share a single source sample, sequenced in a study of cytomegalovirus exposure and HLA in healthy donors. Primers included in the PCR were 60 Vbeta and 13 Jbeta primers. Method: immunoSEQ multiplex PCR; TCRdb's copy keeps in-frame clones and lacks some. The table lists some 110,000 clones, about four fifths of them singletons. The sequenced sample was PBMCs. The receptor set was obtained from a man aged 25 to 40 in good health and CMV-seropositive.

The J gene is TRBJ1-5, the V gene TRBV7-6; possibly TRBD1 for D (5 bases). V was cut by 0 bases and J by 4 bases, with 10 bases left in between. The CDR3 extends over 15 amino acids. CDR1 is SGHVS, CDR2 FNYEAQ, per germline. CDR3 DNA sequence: TGTGCCAGCAGCTTAGCGGCGGGGGATAATCAGCCCCAGCATTTT. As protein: CASSLAAGDNQPQHF.

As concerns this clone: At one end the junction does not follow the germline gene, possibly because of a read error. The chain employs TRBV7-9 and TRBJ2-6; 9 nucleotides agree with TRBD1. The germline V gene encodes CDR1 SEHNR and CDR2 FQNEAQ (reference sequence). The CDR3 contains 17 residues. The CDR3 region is CSSSQDRGRTGANVLTF. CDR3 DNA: TGTTCCAGCAGCCAGGACAGGGGAAGGACTGGGGCCAACGTCCTGACTTTC.

The CDR3 reads CASSLAGPAGVTDTQYF. CDR3 nucleotide sequence: TGCGCCAGCAGCTTGGCCGGGCCAGCGGGGGTCACAGATACGCAGTATTTT. This sequence joins TRBV5-1 and TRBJ2-3, with 8 bases that match TRBD2. Looked up from germline, CDR1 is SGHRS and CDR2 is YFSETQ. V dropped 0 bases and J dropped 2; count of bases not matched to a gene: 8. This CDR3 is built from 17 residues.

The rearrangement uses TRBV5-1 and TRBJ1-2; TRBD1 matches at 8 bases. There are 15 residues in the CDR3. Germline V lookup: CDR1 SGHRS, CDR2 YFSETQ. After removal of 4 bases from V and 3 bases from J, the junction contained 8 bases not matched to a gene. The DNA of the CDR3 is TGCGCCAGCAGCGCGGGACAGGCCATGGACTATGGCTACACCTTC. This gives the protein CASSAGQAMDYGYTF.

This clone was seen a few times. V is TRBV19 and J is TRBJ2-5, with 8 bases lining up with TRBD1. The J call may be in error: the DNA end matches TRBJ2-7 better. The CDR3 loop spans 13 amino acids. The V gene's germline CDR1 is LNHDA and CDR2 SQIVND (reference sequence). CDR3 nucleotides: TGTGCCAGTAGTTCCGGGACAGGCTACGAGCAGTACTTC. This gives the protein CASSSGTGYEQYF.

CDR3: CASSEVSREREQYF. The CDR3 region has the DNA TGTGCCAGCAGTGAAGTAAGCAGGGAACGCGAGCAGTACTTC. The rearrangement uses TRBV6-1 and TRBJ2-7; TRBD1 might be the D (5 bases). V was clipped by 1 base and J by 6 bases, with 13 bases between them. CDR1 and CDR2 (germline): MNHNS, SASEGT. This CDR3 is built from 14 residues.

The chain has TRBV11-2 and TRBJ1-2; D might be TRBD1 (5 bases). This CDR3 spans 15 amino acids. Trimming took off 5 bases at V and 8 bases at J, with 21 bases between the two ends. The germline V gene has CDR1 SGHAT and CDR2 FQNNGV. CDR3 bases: TGTGCCAGCAGCCCGGGGACGGAGGGGTCTCGGGGCTACACCTTC. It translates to CASSPGTEGSRGYTF.

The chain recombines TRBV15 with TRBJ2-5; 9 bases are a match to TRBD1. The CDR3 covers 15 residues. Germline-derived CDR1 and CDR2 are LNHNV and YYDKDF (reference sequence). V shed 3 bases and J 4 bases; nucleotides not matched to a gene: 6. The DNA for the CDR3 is TGTGCCACCAGCAGGGTTACAGGGGGCACAGAGACCCAGTACTTC. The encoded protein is CATSRVTGGTETQYF. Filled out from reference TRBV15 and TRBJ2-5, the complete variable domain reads DAMVIQNPRYQVTQFGKPVTLSCSQTLNHNVMYWYQQKSSQAPKLLFHYYDKDFNNEADTPDNFQSRRPNTSFCFLDIRSPGLGDTAMYLCATSRVTGGTETQYFGPGTRLLVL.

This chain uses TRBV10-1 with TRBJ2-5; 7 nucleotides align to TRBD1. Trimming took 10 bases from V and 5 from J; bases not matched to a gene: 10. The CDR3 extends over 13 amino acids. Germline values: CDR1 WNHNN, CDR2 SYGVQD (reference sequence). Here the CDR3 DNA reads TGCGCCAACGAGGGACAGTCGGGGGAGACCCAGTACTTC. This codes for CANEGQSGETQYF.